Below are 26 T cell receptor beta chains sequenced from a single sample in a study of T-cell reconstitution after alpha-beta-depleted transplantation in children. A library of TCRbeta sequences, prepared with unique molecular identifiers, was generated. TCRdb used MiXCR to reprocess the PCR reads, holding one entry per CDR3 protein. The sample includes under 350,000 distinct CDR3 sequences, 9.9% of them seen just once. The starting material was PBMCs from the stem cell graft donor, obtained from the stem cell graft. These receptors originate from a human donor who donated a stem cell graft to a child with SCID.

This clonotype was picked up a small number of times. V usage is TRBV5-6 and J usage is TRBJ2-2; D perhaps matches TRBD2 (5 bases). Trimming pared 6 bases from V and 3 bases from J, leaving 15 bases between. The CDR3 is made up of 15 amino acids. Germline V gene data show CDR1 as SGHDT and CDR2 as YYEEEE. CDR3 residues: CASIPLGEDTGELFF. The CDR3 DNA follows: TGTGCCAGCATCCCATTGGGAGAGGACACCGGGGAGCTGTTTTTT.

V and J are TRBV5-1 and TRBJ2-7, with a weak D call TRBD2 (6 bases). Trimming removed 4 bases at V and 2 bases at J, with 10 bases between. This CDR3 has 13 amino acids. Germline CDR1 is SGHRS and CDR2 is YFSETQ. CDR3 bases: TGCGCCAGCAGCACCGGGGGAGCCTACGAGCAGTACTTC. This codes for CASSTGGAYEQYF.

CDR3 in DNA: TGCGCCAGCAGCAAGGGACTGCTACAAGAGACCCAGTACTTC. Protein product: CASSKGLLQETQYF. V and J are TRBV5-1 and TRBJ2-5; weak D call: TRBD2 (6 bases). V lost 4 bases, J lost 2 bases, and 12 bases lay in between. Germline V lookup: CDR1 SGHRS, CDR2 YFSETQ. The CDR3 length is 14 residues.

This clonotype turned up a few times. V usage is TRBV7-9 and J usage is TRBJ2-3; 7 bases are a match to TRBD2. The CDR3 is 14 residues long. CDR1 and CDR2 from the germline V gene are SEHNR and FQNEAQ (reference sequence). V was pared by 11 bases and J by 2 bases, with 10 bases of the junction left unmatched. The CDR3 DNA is TGTGCCGGCAACGCGGGGGTACCCACAGATACGCAGTATTTT. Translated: CAGNAGVPTDTQYF.

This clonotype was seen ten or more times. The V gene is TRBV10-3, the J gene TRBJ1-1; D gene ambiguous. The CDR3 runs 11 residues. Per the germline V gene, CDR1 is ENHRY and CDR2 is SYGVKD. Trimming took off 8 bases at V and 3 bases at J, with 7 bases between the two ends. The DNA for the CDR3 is TGTGCCATCCGCGAAGACACTGAAGCTTTCTTT. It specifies CAIREDTEAFF.

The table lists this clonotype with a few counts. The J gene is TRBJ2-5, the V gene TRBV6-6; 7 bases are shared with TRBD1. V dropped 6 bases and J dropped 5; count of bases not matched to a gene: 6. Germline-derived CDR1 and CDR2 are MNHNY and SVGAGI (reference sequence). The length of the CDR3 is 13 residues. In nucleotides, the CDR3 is TGTGCCAGCAGCTGGACAGGCGAGGAGACCCAGTACTTC. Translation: CASSWTGEETQYF.

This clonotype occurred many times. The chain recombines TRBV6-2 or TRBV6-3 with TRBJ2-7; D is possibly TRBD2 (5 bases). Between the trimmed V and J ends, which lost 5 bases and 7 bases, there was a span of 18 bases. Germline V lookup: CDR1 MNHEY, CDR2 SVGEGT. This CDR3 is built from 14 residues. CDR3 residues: CASSGFGDNEEQYF. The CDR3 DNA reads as TGTGCCAGCAGTGGATTCGGGGATAATGAGGAGCAGTACTTC.

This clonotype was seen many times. The CDR3 coding sequence is TGTGCCAGCAGCTCACAGGGGGCGCGAACTGAAGCTTTCTTT. It encodes CASSSQGARTEAFF. The chain joins TRBV6-1 to TRBJ1-1; 9 positions agree with TRBD1. Per the germline V gene, CDR1 is MNHNS and CDR2 is SASEGT. The V segment lost 6 bases and the J segment 5 bases; nucleotides outside the gene matches: 7. This CDR3 spans 14 amino acids.

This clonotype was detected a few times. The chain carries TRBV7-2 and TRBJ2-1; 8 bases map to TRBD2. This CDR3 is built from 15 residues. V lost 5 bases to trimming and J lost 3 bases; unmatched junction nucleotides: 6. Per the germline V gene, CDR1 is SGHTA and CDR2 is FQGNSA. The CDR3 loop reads CASSAAGGDYNEQFF. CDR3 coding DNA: TGTGCCAGCAGCGCTGCCGGGGGGGACTACAATGAGCAGTTCTTC.

The CDR3 region has the DNA TGTGCCAGCAGTCCCCCGACTAGTCTGCTTGAGACCCAGTACTTC. Encoded protein: CASSPPTSLLETQYF. V usage is TRBV12-3 or TRBV12-4 and J usage is TRBJ2-5, with TRBD2 as a possible D gene (6 bases). Trimming took off 5 bases at V and 5 bases at J, with 18 bases between the two ends. The CDR3 runs 15 residues.

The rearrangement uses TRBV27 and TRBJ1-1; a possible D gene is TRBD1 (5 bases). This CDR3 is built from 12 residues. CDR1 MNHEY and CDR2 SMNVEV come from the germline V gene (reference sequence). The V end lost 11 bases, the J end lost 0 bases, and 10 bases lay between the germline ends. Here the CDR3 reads CAVRGLNTEAFF. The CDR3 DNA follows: TGTGCCGTGAGGGGCCTGAACACTGAAGCTTTCTTT.

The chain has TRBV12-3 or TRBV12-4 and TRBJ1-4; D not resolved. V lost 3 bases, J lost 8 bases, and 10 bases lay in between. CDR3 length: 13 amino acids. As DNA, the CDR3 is TGTGCCAGCAGTTTGGGCTCTGCGGAAAAACTGTTTTTT. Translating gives CASSLGSAEKLFF.

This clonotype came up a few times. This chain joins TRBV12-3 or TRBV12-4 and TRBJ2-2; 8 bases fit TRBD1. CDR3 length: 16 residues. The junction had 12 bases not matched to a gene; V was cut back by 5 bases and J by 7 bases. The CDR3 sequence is CASSPVAGGVGGELFF. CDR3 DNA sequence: TGTGCCAGCAGTCCGGTAGCAGGGGGCGTGGGCGGGGAGCTGTTTTTT.

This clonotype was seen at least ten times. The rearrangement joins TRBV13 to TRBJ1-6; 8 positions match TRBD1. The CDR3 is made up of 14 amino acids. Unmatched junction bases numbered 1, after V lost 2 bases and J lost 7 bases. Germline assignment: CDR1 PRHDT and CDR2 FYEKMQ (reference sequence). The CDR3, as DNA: TGTGCCAGCAGCTTAAACAGGGGGAATTCACCCCTCCACTTT. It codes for CASSLNRGNSPLHF.

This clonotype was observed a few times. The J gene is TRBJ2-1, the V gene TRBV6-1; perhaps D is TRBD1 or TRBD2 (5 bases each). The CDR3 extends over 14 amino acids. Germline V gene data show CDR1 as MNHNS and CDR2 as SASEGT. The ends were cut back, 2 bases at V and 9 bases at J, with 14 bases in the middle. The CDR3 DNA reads TGTGCCAGCAGTGAATCAACCGGGACCCCTGAGCAGTTCTTC. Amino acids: CASSESTGTPEQFF.

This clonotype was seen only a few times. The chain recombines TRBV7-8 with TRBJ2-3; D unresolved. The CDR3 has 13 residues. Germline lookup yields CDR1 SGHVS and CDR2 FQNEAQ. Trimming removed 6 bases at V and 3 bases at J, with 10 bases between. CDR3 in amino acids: CASRQKGTDTQYF. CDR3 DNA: TGTGCCAGCAGGCAAAAGGGTACAGATACGCAGTATTTT.

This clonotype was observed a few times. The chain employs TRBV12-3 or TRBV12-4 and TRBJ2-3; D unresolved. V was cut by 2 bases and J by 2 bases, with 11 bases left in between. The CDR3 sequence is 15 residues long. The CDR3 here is CASSLRAATTDTQYF. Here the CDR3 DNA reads TGTGCCAGCAGTTTAAGGGCAGCCACCACAGATACGCAGTATTTT.

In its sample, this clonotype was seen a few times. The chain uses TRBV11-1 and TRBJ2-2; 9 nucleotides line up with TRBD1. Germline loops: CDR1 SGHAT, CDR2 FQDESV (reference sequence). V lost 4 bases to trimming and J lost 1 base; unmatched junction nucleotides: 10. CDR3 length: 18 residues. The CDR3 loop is CASSSYKGQGENTGELFF. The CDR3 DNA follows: TGTGCCAGCAGCTCCTATAAGGGACAGGGTGAGAACACCGGGGAGCTGTTTTTT.

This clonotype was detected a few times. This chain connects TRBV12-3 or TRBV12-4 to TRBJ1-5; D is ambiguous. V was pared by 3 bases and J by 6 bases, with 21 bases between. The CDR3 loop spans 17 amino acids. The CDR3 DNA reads TGTGCCAGCAGTTTCTCTGTGACGGACTTTGATAGTCAGCCCCAGCATTTT. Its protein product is CASSFSVTDFDSQPQHF.

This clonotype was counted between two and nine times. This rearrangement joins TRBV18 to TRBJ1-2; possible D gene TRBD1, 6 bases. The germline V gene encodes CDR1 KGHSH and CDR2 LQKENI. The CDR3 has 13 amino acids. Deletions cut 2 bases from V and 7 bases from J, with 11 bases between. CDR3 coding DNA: TGTGCCAGCTCACCAATGGGGACAAGTGGCTACACCTTC. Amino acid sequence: CASSPMGTSGYTF.

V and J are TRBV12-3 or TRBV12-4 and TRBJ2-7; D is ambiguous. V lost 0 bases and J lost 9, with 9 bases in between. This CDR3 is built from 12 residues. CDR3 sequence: CASSLAGFGQYF. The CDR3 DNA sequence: TGTGCCAGCAGTTTAGCAGGGTTCGGGCAGTACTTC.

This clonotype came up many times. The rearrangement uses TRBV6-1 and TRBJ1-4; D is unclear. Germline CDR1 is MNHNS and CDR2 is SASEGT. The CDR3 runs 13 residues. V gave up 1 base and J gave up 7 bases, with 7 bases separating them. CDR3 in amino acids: CASSEVYGEKLFF. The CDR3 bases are TGTGCCAGCAGTGAAGTTTACGGTGAAAAACTGTTTTTT.

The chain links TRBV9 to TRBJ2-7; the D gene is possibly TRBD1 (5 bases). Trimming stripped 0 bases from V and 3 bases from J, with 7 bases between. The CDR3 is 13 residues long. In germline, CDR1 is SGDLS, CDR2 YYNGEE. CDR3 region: CASSVATGYEQYF. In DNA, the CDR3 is TGTGCCAGCAGCGTAGCTACAGGCTACGAGCAGTACTTC.

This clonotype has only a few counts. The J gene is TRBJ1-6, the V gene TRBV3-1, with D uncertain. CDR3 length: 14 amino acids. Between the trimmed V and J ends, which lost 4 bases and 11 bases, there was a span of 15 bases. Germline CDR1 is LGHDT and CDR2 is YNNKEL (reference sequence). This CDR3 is CASSPVPPLAPLHF. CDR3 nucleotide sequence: TGTGCCAGCAGCCCGGTTCCGCCGTTGGCACCCCTCCACTTT.

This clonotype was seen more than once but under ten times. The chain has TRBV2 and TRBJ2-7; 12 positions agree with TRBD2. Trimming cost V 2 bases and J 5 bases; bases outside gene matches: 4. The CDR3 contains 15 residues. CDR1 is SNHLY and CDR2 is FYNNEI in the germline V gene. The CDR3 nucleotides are TGTGCCAGCAGTGAAAGGGGACTAGCGGGCCACGAGCAGTACTTC. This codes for CASSERGLAGHEQYF.

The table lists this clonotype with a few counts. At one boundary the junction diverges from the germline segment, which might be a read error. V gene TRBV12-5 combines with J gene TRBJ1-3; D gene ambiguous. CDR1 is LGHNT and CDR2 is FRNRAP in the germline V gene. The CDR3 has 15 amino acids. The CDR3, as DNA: TGTGCTAGTGGTCTGCCATACGGCTCTGTAAACACCATATATTTT. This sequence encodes CASGLPYGSVNTIYF.